This TCR beta chain came from a study of T cell responses to AZD1222 COVID-19 vaccine. Here immunoSEQ multiplex PCR was the method, and the copy in TCRdb shows in-frame clones only, minus some. Of around 89,000 clones listed, 80% to 90% are singletons. The CDR3 length is 15 residues. Germline V lookup: CDR1 SGHRS, CDR2 YFSETQ. The V gene lost 0 bases and the J gene lost 3 bases, with 13 bases spanning the gap. Here the sequenced sample was peripheral blood, taken on day 0 of AZD1222 vaccination. The receptor was isolated from an adult in good health. The genes are TRBV5-1 and TRBJ2-7, with D perhaps matching TRBD1 (5 bases). The CDR3 protein is CASSLGPGPDYEQYF. The CDR3 DNA sequence: TGCGCCAGCAGCTTGGGTCCAGGGCCGGACTACGAGCAGTACTTC.